Below are 16 T cell receptor beta chains sequenced from a single sample in a study of cytomegalovirus exposure and HLA in healthy donors (dated by TCRdb to 2016 to 2017). Libraries were prepared through the immunoSEQ multiplex PCR assay. For the multiplex PCR, a mixture combining 60 forward primers for TCR Vbeta segments and 13 reverse primers for TCR Jbeta segments was used. This is the immuneACCESS table as TCRdb keeps it, with only in-frame sequences that have V and J called. A part of the clones is gone; compared with another copy, unresolved V genes explain less than half, and the rest is unexplained. The sample table holds more than 150,000 clones, of which approximately 88% were seen once. In total, the top ten clones hold 0.26% of the sample. The sequencing sample was made of PBMCs. The receptors shown here come from a boy between 10 and 17 years old in good health and CMV-seronegative.

This chain uses TRBV18 with TRBJ1-6; 9 bases line up with TRBD1. J lost 0 bases, V lost 2 bases, and 5 bases had no gene match. Germline CDR1 KGHSH, CDR2 LQKENI. The CDR3 is 18 residues long. CDR3 amino acids: CASSPRETGGSYNSPLHF. In DNA, the CDR3 is TGTGCCAGCTCACCAAGGGAGACAGGGGGCTCCTATAATTCACCCCTCCACTTT.

This chain joins TRBV4-3 and TRBJ2-7; 13 nucleotides align to TRBD2. This CDR3 spans 15 amino acids. Germline V CDR1 and CDR2: LGHNA, YSLEER. J gave up 4 bases and V 2 bases, and 2 bases lay outside the gene matches. CDR3 residues: CASSQRGLAGYEQYF. CDR3 DNA sequence: TGCGCCAGCAGCCAAAGGGGACTAGCGGGGTACGAGCAGTACTTC.

This clone was recorded only once. V and J are TRBV5-1 and TRBJ1-6; D gene ambiguous. Germline CDR1 is SGHRS and CDR2 is YFSETQ. Trimming took 0 bases from V and 3 from J, leaving 7 bases between them. CDR3 length equals 15 residues. CDR3 sequence reads: CASSLGRNYNSPLHF. CDR3 DNA sequence: TGCGCCAGCAGCTTGGGGCGGAACTATAATTCACCCCTCCACTTT.

This clone was counted a single time. The V gene is TRBV10-2, the J gene TRBJ1-6, with 7 bases that match TRBD1. J lost 7 bases, V lost 5 bases, and 8 bases had no gene match. CDR1 WSHSY and CDR2 SAAADI come from the germline V gene. This CDR3 comprises 15 residues. CDR3 DNA sequence: TGCGCCAGCAGTAATCGGACAGGTGGCAATTCACCCCTCCACTTT. Protein product: CASSNRTGGNSPLHF.

The J gene is TRBJ2-7, the V gene TRBV29-1, with a weak D call TRBD2 (7 bases). This CDR3 has 14 amino acids. In germline, CDR1 is SQVTM, CDR2 ANQGSEA. The V end lost 1 base, the J end lost 6 bases, and 16 bases lay between the germline ends. This chain's CDR3 is CSVEVRGRGGEQYF. In DNA form, the CDR3 reads TGCAGCGTTGAAGTGAGGGGTAGGGGGGGCGAGCAGTACTTC.

The chain uses TRBV7-2 and TRBJ2-1, with TRBD2 matching over 11 bases. There are 17 residues in the CDR3. In germline, CDR1 is SGHTA, CDR2 FQGNSA. With V trimmed by 6 bases and J by 0 bases, 7 bases remained unmatched. CDR3 residues: CASRFSGGDFSYNEQFF. The CDR3 nucleotides read TGTGCCAGCAGGTTTAGCGGGGGGGATTTCTCCTACAATGAGCAGTTCTTC.

This chain links TRBV6-6 with TRBJ1-2, with D perhaps matching TRBD1 (6 bases). The CDR3 is 14 residues long. Germline V gene sequence: CDR1 MNHNY, CDR2 SVGAGI (reference sequence). The germline V and J ends were trimmed by 5 bases and 6 bases, with 16 bases remaining between them. CDR3 sequence reads: CASSAPEGGDGYTF. The CDR3 coding sequence is TGTGCCAGCAGTGCCCCCGAGGGGGGGGATGGCTACACCTTC.

The J gene is TRBJ2-7, the V gene TRBV6-5; 10 nucleotides line up with TRBD1. J was trimmed by 5 bases and V by 0 bases; bases with no gene match: 7. The CDR3 is made up of 16 amino acids. The germline V gene has CDR1 MNHEY and CDR2 SVGAGI. The DNA for the CDR3 is TGTGCCAGCAGTTACTCGAAGCGGACAGGGGGTAACGAGCAGTACTTC. Encoded protein: CASSYSKRTGGNEQYF.

The rearrangement links TRBV15 to TRBJ1-5, with TRBD1 matching over 10 bases. This CDR3 contains 16 residues. Germline trimming cut 5 bases from V and 2 bases from J; bases unmatched to any gene: 6. From germline, CDR1 is LNHNV and CDR2 YYDKDF (reference sequence). CDR3 sequence: CATSPTGTGGNQPQHF. The DNA for the CDR3 is TGTGCCACCAGCCCGACCGGGACAGGGGGCAATCAGCCCCAGCATTTT.

The J gene is TRBJ2-1, the V gene TRBV7-9; no firm D call. The CDR3 has 12 residues. Trimming stripped 8 bases from V and 7 bases from J, with 12 bases between. Germline CDR1 is SEHNR and CDR2 is FQNEAQ (reference sequence). In DNA form, the CDR3 reads TGTGCCAGCCCTGAAAGCGAGAATGAGCAGTTCTTC. Translating it yields CASPESENEQFF. The whole variable domain, remainder taken from reference TRBV7-9 and TRBJ2-1, is DTGVSQNPRHKITKRGQNVTFRCDPISEHNRLYWYRQTLGQGPEFLTYFQNEAQLEKSRLLSDRFSAERPKGSFSTLEIQRTEQGDSAMYLCASPESENEQFFGPGTRLTVL.

The chain carries TRBV27 and TRBJ1-1; 8 nucleotides match TRBD1. Per the germline V gene, CDR1 is MNHEY and CDR2 is SMNVEV (reference sequence). The CDR3 totals 18 residues. With 3 bases clipped from V and 3 bases from J, the junction kept 15 bases outside the gene matches. The CDR3 loop reads CASSLRGRGLLSHTEAFF. DNA for the CDR3: TGTGCCAGCAGTTTGCGGGGCAGGGGGCTCTTATCGCACACTGAAGCTTTCTTT.

This clone is a singleton in its sample. V is TRBV7-2 and J is TRBJ2-7, with D maybe TRBD1 (6 bases). There are 15 residues in the CDR3. Germline lookup yields CDR1 SGHTA and CDR2 FQGNSA. The V end lost 2 bases, the J end lost 0 bases, and 11 bases lay between the germline ends. The CDR3, as DNA: TGTGCCAGCAGCTTAAACACAGGGAGCTCCTACGAGCAGTACTTC. Translating it yields CASSLNTGSSYEQYF.

The chain is built from TRBV7-3 and TRBJ2-3; 8 bases match TRBD2. V trimming: 0 bases; J trimming: 2 bases; junction bases outside the gene matches: 13. The V gene's germline CDR1 is SGHTA and CDR2 FQGTGA. The CDR3 consists of 19 residues. CDR3 sequence: CASSLTGRARLGYTDTQYF. The DNA of the CDR3 is TGTGCCAGCAGCTTAACCGGGAGGGCTCGATTGGGATACACAGATACGCAGTATTTT.

The table lists this clone with a count of one. The V gene is TRBV5-1, the J gene TRBJ2-7; D is undetermined. This CDR3 has 14 residues. V lost 4 bases to trimming and J lost 1 base, with 12 bases between them. Germline V gene sequence: CDR1 SGHRS, CDR2 YFSETQ. CDR3 region: CASSPTVTSYEQYF. CDR3 DNA: TGCGCCAGCAGCCCGACTGTTACATCCTACGAGCAGTACTTC.

The chain joins TRBV9 to TRBJ2-1, with 7 bases matching TRBD2. Germline V gene sequence: CDR1 SGDLS, CDR2 YYNGEE. The CDR3 is made up of 18 amino acids. V was pared by 0 bases and J by 8 bases, with 17 bases of the junction left unmatched. This chain's CDR3 is CASSVETPSGTPGDEQFF. In nucleotides, the CDR3 is TGTGCCAGCAGCGTAGAGACCCCTAGCGGCACTCCGGGGGATGAGCAGTTCTTC.

This clone was counted between two and nine times. This sequence joins TRBV7-3 and TRBJ2-3; D perhaps matches TRBD2 (5 bases). V was clipped by 2 bases and J by 6 bases, with 21 bases between them. The CDR3 totals 17 residues. Looked up from germline, CDR1 is SGHTA and CDR2 is FQGTGA. CDR3 DNA: TGTGCCAGCAGCTTAGGCCCCACGGGGAGTTTTTGGGATACGCAGTATTTT. Translating gives CASSLGPTGSFWDTQYF. Full variable domain (rest looked up from reference TRBV7-3 and TRBJ2-3): GAGVSQTPSNKVTEKGKYVELRCDPISGHTALYWYRQSLGQGPEFLIYFQGTGAADDSGLPNDRFFAVRPEGSVSTLKIQRTERGDSAVYLCASSLGPTGSFWDTQYFGPGTRLTVL.